Listed here are 26 T cell receptor beta chains from one sample, sequenced in a study of blood T cell repertoires in COVID-19. Assay: immunoSEQ multiplex PCR; the TCRdb copy retains only in-frame clones and omits some. The sample carries about 140,000 clones, roughly 90% recorded once. Sequenced sample: peripheral blood. These receptors were obtained from a man aged 50 or older with active or convalescent COVID-19.

The chain has TRBV28 and TRBJ2-7; tentatively, D is TRBD2 (6 bases). This CDR3 has 13 amino acids. The V and J ends lost 6 bases and 1 base respectively, with 10 bases between them. From germline, CDR1 is MDHEN and CDR2 SYDVKM. The chain's CDR3 is CASSLGGSYEQYF. For the CDR3, the DNA is TGTGCCAGCAGCCTCGGGGGTTCCTACGAGCAGTACTTC.

The V gene is TRBV3-1 (or the pseudogene TRBV3-2), the J gene TRBJ2-7; 11 nucleotides line up with TRBD2. CDR1 and CDR2 (germline): LGHDT, YNNKEL (reference sequence). J lost 3 bases, V lost 2 bases, and 15 bases had no gene match. The CDR3 has 19 amino acids. The CDR3 DNA reads as TGTGCCAGCAGCCAATATAAGGGACTAGCGGAGGGGGATTACTACGAGCAGTACTTC. Protein product: CASSQYKGLAEGDYYEQYF.

The rearrangement uses TRBV3-1 (or the pseudogene TRBV3-2) and TRBJ1-6; a possible D gene is TRBD1 (6 bases). Trimming pared 0 bases from V and 10 bases from J, leaving 16 bases between. Germline CDR1 reads LGHDT; CDR2 reads YNNKEL (reference sequence). The CDR3 runs 16 residues. The CDR3 DNA reads TGTGCCAGCAGCCAAGATCGAAGGGGGAAGGGGTCACCCCTCCACTTT. Translation gives CASSQDRRGKGSPLHF.

The chain carries TRBV6-5 and TRBJ2-3; tentatively, D is TRBD1 (5 bases). The CDR3 has 13 residues. V was cut by 6 bases and J by 5 bases, with 12 bases left in between. The germline gives CDR1 MNHEY, CDR2 SVGAGI. Written as DNA, the CDR3 is TGTGCCAGCAGACTTGGGGCTTTAGATACGCAGTATTTT. Protein sequence: CASRLGALDTQYF.

J is TRBJ1-1 and V is TRBV5-5; D perhaps matches TRBD1 (5 bases). Germline loops: CDR1 SGHKS, CDR2 YYEKEE (reference sequence). This CDR3 contains 12 residues. V gave up 4 bases and J gave up 9 bases, with 13 bases separating them. The CDR3 sequence is CASSPRVKKAFF. CDR3 nucleotides: TGTGCCAGCAGCCCCAGGGTAAAAAAAGCTTTCTTT.

V usage is TRBV7-2 and J usage is TRBJ1-4; 9 nucleotides agree with TRBD1. V lost 7 bases to trimming and J lost 6 bases; unmatched junction nucleotides: 6. The CDR3 is made up of 14 amino acids. Germline V gene data show CDR1 as SGHTA and CDR2 as FQGNSA. Here the CDR3 DNA reads TGTGCCAGCATGCTGGGACAGGGATATGAAAAACTGTTTTTT. It translates to CASMLGQGYEKLFF.

This chain connects TRBV5-4 to TRBJ1-2; maybe TRBD1 (6 bases). Per germline, CDR1 SGHNT and CDR2 YYREEE (reference sequence). The CDR3 has 14 amino acids. Trimming pared 5 bases from V and 8 bases from J, leaving 19 bases between. This chain's CDR3 is CASRPLGGKEGYTF. DNA for the CDR3: TGTGCCAGCAGACCCTTAGGGGGAAAGGAAGGCTACACCTTC.

The rearrangement uses TRBV28 and TRBJ2-7; TRBD2 aligns across 7 bases. The V gene's germline CDR1 is MDHEN and CDR2 SYDVKM. The V and J ends lost 5 bases and 3 bases, in that order; junction bases with no gene match: 10. This CDR3 comprises 15 residues. The CDR3 nucleotides read TGTGCCAGCAGTGGGCGGGCGGGAGTCTTCTACGAGCAGTACTTC. The encoded protein is CASSGRAGVFYEQYF.

This sequence joins TRBV7-9 and TRBJ2-7; D unclear. V lost 7 bases and J lost 6, with 10 bases in between. The CDR3 runs to 11 residues. CDR1 is SEHNR, CDR2 FQNEAQ, per germline (reference sequence). CDR3: CASTREREQYF. The CDR3 coding sequence is TGTGCCAGCACCCGTGAGCGCGAGCAGTACTTC. The variable domain in full, completed from reference TRBV7-9 and TRBJ2-7, reads DTGVSQNPRHKITKRGQNVTFRCDPISEHNRLYWYRQTLGQGPEFLTYFQNEAQLEKSRLLSDRFSAERPKGSFSTLEIQRTEQGDSAMYLCASTREREQYFGPGTRLTVT.

V is TRBV25-1 and J is TRBJ1-5; TRBD1 agrees at 7 bases. CDR3 length: 15 residues. Germline V gene lookup returns CDR1 MGHDK and CDR2 SYGVNS. J gave up 8 bases and V 3 bases, and 10 bases lay outside the gene matches. CDR3 sequence reads: CASSDTGAPGKPQHF. In DNA, the CDR3 is TGTGCCAGCAGTGATACAGGGGCCCCTGGGAAGCCCCAGCATTTT.

This chain uses TRBV4-1 with TRBJ2-7, with D possibly being TRBD2 (6 bases). Germline CDR1 and CDR2: MGHRA and YSYEKL. There are 15 residues in the CDR3. Between the trimmed V and J ends, which lost 0 bases and 0 bases, there was a span of 9 bases. In DNA, the CDR3 is TGCGCCAGCAGCCAAGACCCCGGGAGCTCCTACGAGCAGTACTTC. Protein: CASSQDPGSSYEQYF.

This chain uses TRBV18 with TRBJ2-7, with 9 bases matching TRBD1. The CDR3 extends over 15 amino acids. Germline CDR1 reads KGHSH; CDR2 reads LQKENI. Trimming took 4 bases from V and 4 from J; bases not matched to a gene: 8. CDR3 in amino acids: CASSRSPGQGYEQYF. CDR3 DNA: TGTGCCAGCTCACGATCCCCGGGACAGGGATACGAGCAGTACTTC.

J is TRBJ2-1 and V is TRBV7-3, with D possibly being TRBD2 (6 bases). Between the trimmed V and J ends, which lost 1 base and 6 bases, there was a span of 10 bases. Germline CDR1 SGHTA, CDR2 FQGTGA. The CDR3 covers 14 residues. The CDR3 sequence: CASSLKPGGNEQFF. The CDR3 DNA reads as TGTGCCAGCAGCTTAAAACCCGGGGGCAATGAGCAGTTCTTC.

V and J are TRBV5-1 and TRBJ2-7; D may be TRBD1 (7 bases). Between the trimmed V and J ends, which lost 1 base and 3 bases, there was a span of 11 bases. CDR3 size: 14 residues. The germline V gene has CDR1 SGHRS and CDR2 YFSETQ. The CDR3 region is CASSLFQGGYEQYF. Here the CDR3 DNA reads TGCGCCAGCAGCTTGTTTCAGGGGGGCTACGAGCAGTACTTC.

V is TRBV24-1 and J is TRBJ2-1; TRBD1 aligns across 8 bases. The CDR3 has 16 residues. With V trimmed by 4 bases and J by 2 bases, 6 bases remained unmatched. From germline, CDR1 is KGHDR and CDR2 SFDVKD. The CDR3 bases are TGTGCCACCAGTGACTCCGGACAGGGAACCTACAATGAGCAGTTCTTC. As protein: CATSDSGQGTYNEQFF.

This chain uses TRBV6-1 with TRBJ1-2; weak D call: TRBD1 (5 bases). Germline V lookup: CDR1 MNHNS, CDR2 SASEGT. The CDR3 consists of 14 residues. Trimming took 8 bases from V and 7 from J, leaving 20 bases between them. The CDR3 DNA sequence: TGTGCCAGCTGGTACGAGGGGCTGGGAGGTGGCTACACCTTC. Its translation: CASWYEGLGGGYTF.

CDR3 DNA sequence: TGTGCCAGTAGTCTCTCTTTCCGCTCTGGGGCCAACGTCCTGACTTTC. Its translation: CASSLSFRSGANVLTF. The chain has TRBV19 and TRBJ2-6; D gene uncertain. CDR3 size: 16 residues. V gave up 5 bases and J gave up 0 bases, with 11 bases separating them. Germline V lookup: CDR1 LNHDA, CDR2 SQIVND (reference sequence).

The chain combines TRBV19 with TRBJ1-5; 11 positions agree with TRBD1. The ends lost 6 bases at V and 2 bases at J; junction bases unmatched: 12. This CDR3 is 18 amino acids long. CDR1 and CDR2 from the germline V gene are LNHDA and SQIVND (reference sequence). The CDR3 nucleotides are TGTGCCAGTAGCATCCGGACAGGGGGCGAATCGGGCAATCAGCCCCAGCATTTT. As protein: CASSIRTGGESGNQPQHF.

This rearrangement joins TRBV7-2 to TRBJ2-5; the D gene is possibly TRBD2 (5 bases). The CDR3 runs to 14 residues. Germline V gene lookup returns CDR1 SGHTA and CDR2 FQGNSA. Trimming cost V 3 bases and J 0 bases, with 8 bases left between them. The DNA for the CDR3 is TGTGCCAGCAGCTTCTACGGGAACCAAGAGACCCAGTACTTC. Translating gives CASSFYGNQETQYF. Together with reference TRBV7-2 and TRBJ2-5, the CDR3 gives the full variable domain: GAGVSQSPSNKVTEKGKDVELRCDPISGHTALYWYRQSLGQGLEFLIYFQGNSAPDKSGLPSDRFSAERTGGSVSTLTIQRTQQEDSAVYLCASSFYGNQETQYFGPGTRLLVL.

This clone has just one count. The chain joins TRBV7-8 to TRBJ2-7, with D hard to call. In germline, CDR1 is SGHVS, CDR2 FQNEAQ. The CDR3 contains 12 residues. The germline V and J ends were trimmed by 5 bases and 4 bases, with 9 bases remaining between them. DNA for the CDR3: TGTGCCAGCAGCCCGACCGGGTACGAGCAGTACTTC. Its protein product is CASSPTGYEQYF.

The genes are TRBV28 and TRBJ2-1, with D perhaps matching TRBD2 (5 bases). V lost 4 bases, J lost 6 bases, and 16 bases lay in between. This CDR3 contains 15 residues. The germline V gene has CDR1 MDHEN and CDR2 SYDVKM. The CDR3 spells CASSSPGRRRNEQFF. CDR3 coding DNA: TGTGCCAGCAGTTCACCGGGTAGGAGGCGCAATGAGCAGTTCTTC. The complete variable domain, with remaining parts taken from reference TRBV28 and TRBJ2-1, reads DVKVTQSSRYLVKRTGEKVFLECVQDMDHENMFWYRQDPGLGLRLIYFSYDVKMKEKGDIPEGYSVSREKKERFSLILESASTNQTSMYLCASSSPGRRRNEQFFGPGTRLTVL.

The J gene is TRBJ2-2, the V gene TRBV28, with D possibly being TRBD1 (6 bases). There are 16 residues in the CDR3. V lost 6 bases to trimming and J lost 5 bases, with 19 bases between them. Germline CDR1 and CDR2: MDHEN and SYDVKM. CDR3 sequence reads: CASSRDILMGTGELFF. In DNA, the CDR3 is TGTGCCAGCAGCCGGGACATCCTCATGGGGACCGGGGAGCTGTTTTTT.

CDR3 coding DNA: TGTGCCACGGACAGGGGTACCGGGGAGCTGTTTTTT. Its protein is CATDRGTGELFF. The J gene is TRBJ2-2, the V gene TRBV5-4; 9 positions match TRBD1. The germline V gene encodes CDR1 SGHNT and CDR2 YYREEE (reference sequence). CDR3 length: 12 residues. Trimming cost V 9 bases and J 5 bases; bases outside gene matches: 2.

This rearrangement joins TRBV7-2 to TRBJ2-5; a weak D match, TRBD2 (5 bases). Trimming took 0 bases from V and 2 from J, leaving 7 bases between them. Looked up from germline, CDR1 is SGHTA and CDR2 is FQGNSA. This CDR3 has 14 amino acids. CDR3 sequence: CASSLAGVQETQYF. For the CDR3, the DNA is TGTGCCAGCAGCTTAGCGGGAGTTCAAGAGACCCAGTACTTC.

The chain has TRBV6-6 and TRBJ2-7, with 9 bases aligning to TRBD1. The germline CDR1 and CDR2 sequences are MNHNY and SVGAGI (reference sequence). V shed 2 bases, J shed 2 bases, and the junction held 4 bases outside the gene matches. CDR3 length equals 15 residues. CDR3 in amino acids: CASSYPGQGTYEQYF. CDR3 coding DNA: TGTGCCAGCAGTTACCCCGGACAGGGGACCTACGAGCAGTACTTC.

The V call is TRBV20-1, the J call TRBJ1-2; D is undetermined. The CDR3 totals 11 residues. Germline V CDR1 and CDR2: DFQATT, SNEGSKA (reference sequence). The V end was cut by 5 bases, the J end by 4 bases, with 8 bases between. The CDR3 is CSAGQIYGYTF. The CDR3, as DNA: TGCAGTGCTGGCCAGATCTATGGCTACACCTTC.